A single sample is the source of the 12 T cell receptor beta chains below, sequenced in a study of beta chain features in type 1 diabetes. Study-wide results and caveats: For Type 1 diabetes patients, all four CD4+ subsets carried TCRB CDR3s that were moderately but significantly shorter.

The entirety of the isolated RNA underwent reverse transcription, so expressed TCRB transcripts were sequenced. Some clones are missing from TCRdb's copy, which holds only in-frame ones; the method was immunoSEQ multiplex PCR. The sample includes 150,000 to 200,000 clones, under 9.5% seen only once; the top ten take 0.5%. The antigens of these receptors remain unknown. Sequenced material: central memory CD4+ T cells from blood. These receptor sequences come from a man between 18 and 35 years old with type 1 diabetes.

The V call is TRBV5-1, the J call TRBJ2-1; a weak D match, TRBD1 (6 bases). The CDR3 consists of 15 residues. V gave up 3 bases and J gave up 3 bases, with 13 bases separating them. Germline V gene data show CDR1 as SGHRS and CDR2 as YFSETQ. The CDR3 loop reads CASSSGQRNYNEQFF. The CDR3 region has the DNA TGCGCCAGCAGCTCCGGACAGCGAAACTACAATGAGCAGTTCTTC.

This chain uses TRBV11-2 with TRBJ1-1; TRBD1 is a possible D gene (5 bases). The V and J ends lost 5 bases and 4 bases respectively, with 14 bases between them. Germline V lookup: CDR1 SGHAT, CDR2 FQNNGV. The CDR3 contains 14 residues. CDR3 residues: CASSLSRGSTEAFF. The CDR3 bases are TGTGCCAGCAGCCTATCTCGGGGGAGCACTGAAGCTTTCTTT.

CDR3 in DNA: TGTGCCAGCAGGTCCCCGGGGAACGGGGCCAACGTCCTGACTTTC. Translating gives CASRSPGNGANVLTF. The chain has TRBV28 and TRBJ2-6, with D perhaps matching TRBD2 (5 bases). V was clipped by 6 bases and J by 4 bases, with 13 bases between them. The germline CDR1 and CDR2 sequences are MDHEN and SYDVKM. The CDR3 extends over 15 amino acids.

This clone was detected only a few times. J is TRBJ2-1 and V is TRBV18; 7 bases are a match to TRBD1. The germline V gene encodes CDR1 KGHSH and CDR2 LQKENI. This CDR3 spans 14 amino acids. V lost 1 base, J lost 7 bases, and 4 bases stayed unmatched. Here the CDR3 reads CASSPQTGENEQFF. CDR3 bases: TGTGCCAGCTCACCACAAACAGGGGAGAATGAGCAGTTCTTC.

J is TRBJ2-1 and V is TRBV30, with TRBD1 as a possible D gene (5 bases). Trimming took off 4 bases at V and 6 bases at J, with 7 bases between the two ends. This CDR3 spans 11 amino acids. The V gene's germline CDR1 is GTSNPN and CDR2 SVGIG (reference sequence). The CDR3 bases are TGTGCCTGGACTGGGGCCAATGAGCAGTTCTTC. Its translation is CAWTGANEQFF.

The CDR3 DNA reads as TGTGCCTGGAGTAACACCCAACTAGCGGGAGCCGAGCAGTACTTC. The encoded protein is CAWSNTQLAGAEQYF. The rearrangement uses TRBV30 and TRBJ2-7, with 11 bases that match TRBD2. V shed 2 bases and J 6 bases; nucleotides not matched to a gene: 9. Per germline, CDR1 GTSNPN and CDR2 SVGIG (reference sequence). The CDR3 has 15 amino acids. Together with reference TRBV30 and TRBJ2-7, the CDR3 gives the full variable domain: SQTIHQWPATLVQPVGSPLSLECTVEGTSNPNLYWYRQAAGRGLQLLFYSVGIGQISSEVPQNLSASRPQDRQFILSSKKLLLSDSGFYLCAWSNTQLAGAEQYFGPGTRLTVT.

This clone was recorded a few times. The chain is built from TRBV29-1 and TRBJ1-1; possibly TRBD1 for D (6 bases). The CDR3 contains 11 residues. CDR1 and CDR2 (germline): SQVTM, ANQGSEA. Trimming left V 7 bases short and J 10 bases short, with 16 bases between. CDR3 DNA sequence: TGCAGCGGCGAACAGGGTGGCGTAGCTTTCTTT. It yields the protein CSGEQGGVAFF.

This clone was counted between two and nine times. The sample carries other DNA sequences with the same CDR3. The rearrangement uses TRBV19 and TRBJ1-5; possibly TRBD1 for D (6 bases). This CDR3 has 13 residues. Deletions cut 4 bases from V and 7 bases from J, with 11 bases between. Germline CDR1 is LNHDA and CDR2 is SQIVND (reference sequence). The CDR3 region has the DNA TGTGCCAGTAGTACCCAGGGGAACCAGCCCCAGCATTTT. It specifies CASSTQGNQPQHF.

The chain couples TRBV28 to TRBJ2-1; the D is unclear. Per germline, CDR1 MDHEN and CDR2 SYDVKM. This CDR3 contains 12 residues. V was shortened by 5 bases and J by 7 bases, with 9 bases between the two germline ends. The CDR3 bases are TGTGCCAGCAGTCCCCTCGGGAATGAGCAGTTCTTC. Translating it yields CASSPLGNEQFF.

This clone was seen a handful of times. The chain couples TRBV28 to TRBJ1-1; D gene unclear. V was shortened by 5 bases and J by 0 bases, with 10 bases between the two germline ends. Germline V gives CDR1 MDHEN, CDR2 SYDVKM. CDR3 length equals 14 residues. CDR3 nucleotides: TGTGCCAGCAGTCTGATAACAGTGAACACTGAAGCTTTCTTT. Translation gives CASSLITVNTEAFF.

In this sample, this clone turned up a few times. The chain uses TRBV7-2 and TRBJ2-1, with a tentative D call TRBD2 (5 bases). This CDR3 has 14 residues. CDR1 and CDR2 (germline): SGHTA, FQGNSA. V shed 2 bases and J shed 6 bases, with 11 bases lying between them. Here the CDR3 reads CASSLSGLANEQFF. The CDR3, as DNA: TGTGCCAGCAGCTTAAGTGGTCTAGCCAATGAGCAGTTCTTC.

This clone showed up just a few times. The chain recombines TRBV15 with TRBJ2-3; 14 positions agree with TRBD2. The CDR3 consists of 16 residues. Unmatched junction bases numbered 3, after V lost 1 base and J lost 6 bases. The V gene's germline CDR1 is LNHNV and CDR2 YYDKDF (reference sequence). The CDR3 DNA follows: TGTGCCACCAGCAGAGGACTAGCGGGAGGGCCTGATACGCAGTATTTT. It specifies CATSRGLAGGPDTQYF.